This is a list of T cell receptor beta chains from one sample in a study of cytomegalovirus exposure and HLA in healthy donors. This table comes from immunoSEQ multiplex PCR, and its TCRdb copy is limited to in-frame clones, with some not included. The repertoire includes over 150,000 clones, around 77% of them detected once, and 3% to 4.5% sits in the top ten. The sample taken for sequencing was PBMCs. Every receptor here comes from a young man in good health and CMV-seropositive. Both conserved end residues are part of each CDR3. The order of the fields is CDR3 length, J gene, V gene, CDR3 protein.

14,TRBJ1-4,TRBV9,CASSVGGGSEKLFF
14,TRBJ2-7,TRBV6-1,CASSERDSSYEQYF
16,TRBJ2-2,TRBV10-3,CAITSRGTGHTGELFF
14,TRBJ1-1,TRBV12-5,CASGTTDRATEAFF
16,TRBJ2-4,TRBV7-9,CSSSPGQGLSLNIQYF
15,TRBJ2-1,TRBV5-8,CASSTGQSSYNEQFF
11,TRBJ2-3,TRBV29-1,CSVDRADTQYF
15,TRBJ2-5,TRBV9,CASSPRQGPQETQYF
11,TRBJ2-7,TRBV30,CAWDRTYEQYF
15,TRBJ2-1,TRBV11-3,CASSLASGGYNEQFF
15,TRBJ2-1,TRBV9,CASSAGLAGANEQFF
13,TRBJ1-4,TRBV11-2,CASSLGQGEKLFF
12,TRBJ1-1,TRBV5-6,CASSWTGTEAFF
14,TRBJ2-1,TRBV7-8,CASSRLTGNNEQFF
14,TRBJ1-2,TRBV28,CASSFSGANYGYTF
13,TRBJ2-4,TRBV10-3,CAIRDSPENIQYF
13,TRBJ2-7,TRBV9,CASSVAEVGEQYF
15,TRBJ1-5,TRBV7-2,CASSYRTGSGQPQHF
15,TRBJ2-2,TRBV10-1,CASSTRGGNTGELFF
14,TRBJ2-7,TRBV1,CTSSRFTSGSEQYF
15,TRBJ2-1,TRBV28,CASSLAGTAYNEQFF
15,TRBJ2-3,TRBV6-6,CASSRDRANTDTQYF
13,TRBJ2-5,TRBV13,CASHGAGAETQYF
16,TRBJ1-4,TRBV10-1,CASSDCQGRDNEKLFF
14,TRBJ2-3,TRBV7-3,CASSSGLQGGTQYF
16,TRBJ2-7,TRBV29-1,CSVEGFGTSSSYEKYF
13,TRBJ2-7,TRBV19,CASRLGGGYEQYF
15,TRBJ1-1,TRBV15,CATSRDRAMNTEAFF
16,TRBJ1-1,TRBV4-1,CASSLGPLGRGTEAFF
14,TRBJ2-5,TRBV7-6,CASSSYRGSETQYF
13,TRBJ2-1,TRBV7-3,CASSSTGGREQFF
17,TRBJ2-5,TRBV13,CASSPMGVAGRKETQYF
13,TRBJ1-2,TRBV9,CASSETGDYGYTF
17,TRBJ2-3,TRBV2,CASTPPLAGTSTDTQYF
14,TRBJ2-5,TRBV27,CASSAQGAGETQYF
13,TRBJ1-1,TRBV12-5,CASAKVRDTEAFF
13,TRBJ2-7,TRBV14,CASSQGLDSEQYF
14,TRBJ1-1,TRBV30,CAWNLGQGAREAFF
14,TRBJ2-3,TRBV4-1,CASSPILRDSVLYF
14,TRBJ2-1,TRBV10-3,CAIAGTSGGAEQFF
11,TRBJ1-1,TRBV5-6,CASSWSTEAFF
16,TRBJ2-1,TRBV5-1,CASSIIAGLAGYEQFF
16,TRBJ2-5,TRBV7-9,CASSLGGALTEETQYF
13,TRBJ2-5,TRBV6-1,CASTGQLQETQYF
15,TRBJ1-3,TRBV28,CASLERRGSGNTIYF
13,TRBJ1-2,TRBV5-1,CASSSGRDDGYTF
16,TRBJ2-3,TRBV9,CASSVGQGASTDTQYF
17,TRBJ1-3,TRBV2,CASSPPGQGRLGNTIYF
15,TRBJ1-5,TRBV9,CASSPSGDSNQPQHF
16,TRBJ2-1,TRBV4-3,CASSHERVSSYNEQFF
15,TRBJ1-2,TRBV6-1,CASSAPQGLNYGYTF
20,TRBJ1-3,TRBV6-7,CASRALFPGEINSSGNTIYF